This entry describes one TCR beta chain. This sample is drawn from a study of blood T cell repertoires in COVID-19. Study at large: PBMCs, B-cell-depleted T cells, or T cells provided the cDNA or gDNA that made up the material.

Germline values: CDR1 LGHDT, CDR2 YNNKEL (reference sequence). Trimming stripped 4 bases from V and 1 base from J, with 11 bases between. The CDR3 spans 15 residues. The protocol was immunoSEQ multiplex PCR, while the TCRdb copy is restricted to in-frame clones and leaves out a portion. The sample carries nearly 250,000 clones, about 84% recorded once. Sequenced material: PBMCs or T cells enriched from blood (not recorded which). V and J are TRBV3-1 (or the pseudogene TRBV3-2) and TRBJ2-1, with D maybe TRBD2 (5 bases). This sequence originates from a woman between 50 and 59 years old who had recovered from COVID-19. The CDR3 bases are TGTGCCAGCAGCCTCCCCGGAGGTTCCTACAATGAGCAGTTCTTC. Protein: CASSLPGGSYNEQFF.